This is a list of T cell receptor beta chains from one sample in a study of lymphopenia after photon versus proton radiotherapy. Data came from immunoSEQ multiplex PCR; TCRdb stores just in-frame clones and leaves some out. The table records around 16,000 clones, about 88% of them present only once. Sequencing used peripheral blood, obtained from a patient treated with proton-based radiotherapy. Source of these receptors: a woman in her fifties or sixties with cholangiocarcinoma. Some clones in this sample may be carry-over from other donors' samples. CDR3s include the opening cysteine and the closing phenylalanine or tryptophan. A D gene is named only where the DNA matches it firmly. Clone size, where shown, is once, few, many, or a class for clones that have expanded.

clone_size: once
d_call: .
j_call: TRBJ1-4
v_call: TRBV5-8
cdr3_nt: TGTGCCAGCAGCTTGGTTGGGACTTTTGAAAAACTGTTTTTT
cdr3_aa: CASSLVGTFEKLFF

clone_size: once
d_call: .
j_call: TRBJ1-1
v_call: TRBV5-1
cdr3_nt: TGCGCCAGCAGCTTAGGGTCTTTAGCTTTCTTT
cdr3_aa: CASSLGSLAFF

clone_size: .
d_call: .
j_call: TRBJ2-1
v_call: TRBV4-1
cdr3_nt: TGCGCCAGCAGCCAAGAGGACAGCTACAATGAGCAGTTCTTC
cdr3_aa: CASSQEDSYNEQFF

clone_size: .
d_call: TRBD2
j_call: TRBJ2-1
v_call: TRBV27
cdr3_nt: TGTGCCAGCAGTAAGGGACTAGCGGGGTTCTCCTACAATGAGCAGTTCTTC
cdr3_aa: CASSKGLAGFSYNEQFF

clone_size: .
d_call: TRBD2
j_call: TRBJ2-7
v_call: TRBV6-5
cdr3_nt: TGTGCCAGCAGACCGGGGTTAGGGGACTACCAGCACTTC
cdr3_aa: CASRPGLGDYQHF

clone_size: .
d_call: .
j_call: TRBJ1-1
v_call: TRBV6-6
cdr3_nt: TGTGCCAGCAGTTATTCTCAGAACACTGAAGCTTTCTTT
cdr3_aa: CASSYSQNTEAFF

clone_size: .
d_call: .
j_call: TRBJ2-1
v_call: TRBV2
cdr3_nt: TGTGCCAGCAGTATCCGGGGGCGCTCCTACAATGAGCAGTTCTTC
cdr3_aa: CASSIRGRSYNEQFF

clone_size: .
d_call: .
j_call: TRBJ2-1
v_call: TRBV11-2
cdr3_nt: TGTGCCAGCAGCGCTCCCGGCGTACATGAGCAGTTCTTC
cdr3_aa: CASSAPGVHEQFF

clone_size: .
d_call: .
j_call: TRBJ2-2
v_call: TRBV19
cdr3_nt: TGTGCCAGTAGTATAGGGGCAGGGGCGAGCGGGGAGCTGTTTTTT
cdr3_aa: CASSIGAGASGELFF

clone_size: .
d_call: .
j_call: TRBJ2-5
v_call: TRBV23-1
cdr3_nt: TGCGCCAGCAGTCAATCCCGGGACCCACGTTGGTACCAAGAGACCCAGTACTTC
cdr3_aa: CASSQSRDPRWYQETQYF

clone_size: .
d_call: .
j_call: TRBJ2-2
v_call: TRBV18
cdr3_nt: TGTGCCAGCTCACCACCTGAAAGAACCGGGGAGCTGTTTTTT
cdr3_aa: CASSPPERTGELFF

clone_size: .
d_call: .
j_call: TRBJ1-1
v_call: TRBV20-1
cdr3_nt: TGCAGTGCCCGACAGGCCACTGAAGCTTTCTTT
cdr3_aa: CSARQATEAFF

clone_size: once
d_call: .
j_call: TRBJ2-7
v_call: TRBV6-6
cdr3_nt: TGTGCCAGCAGTTACGAGGGACCTCCCTACGAGCAGTACTTC
cdr3_aa: CASSYEGPPYEQYF

clone_size: .
d_call: TRBD1
j_call: TRBJ1-1
v_call: TRBV18
cdr3_nt: TGTGCCAGCTCACCTGGACAGGGTTGGAACACTGAAGCTTTCTTT
cdr3_aa: CASSPGQGWNTEAFF

clone_size: .
d_call: TRBD2
j_call: TRBJ2-1
v_call: TRBV5-1
cdr3_nt: TGCGCCAGCAGCTTTTTGGCCCCGGGGACTAGCGGGGATGAGGAGCAGTTCTTC
cdr3_aa: CASSFLAPGTSGDEEQFF

clone_size: few
d_call: TRBD2
j_call: TRBJ2-3
v_call: TRBV11-2
cdr3_nt: TGTGCCAGCAGCTTAATCCTAGCGGGGCCCACAGATACGCAGTATTTT
cdr3_aa: CASSLILAGPTDTQYF

clone_size: .
d_call: .
j_call: TRBJ2-7
v_call: TRBV4-1
cdr3_nt: TGCGCCAGCAGCCAAGAGTCCATCCCCTACTACGAGCAGTACTTC
cdr3_aa: CASSQESIPYYEQYF

clone_size: .
d_call: .
j_call: TRBJ2-7
v_call: TRBV15
cdr3_nt: TGTGCCACCAGCAGAGATATGACAGCCTACGAGCAGTACTTC
cdr3_aa: CATSRDMTAYEQYF

clone_size: .
d_call: TRBD1
j_call: TRBJ2-5
v_call: TRBV7-2
cdr3_nt: TGTGCCAGCAGCCCGTGGGACAGCCCCCAAGAGACCCAGTACTTC
cdr3_aa: CASSPWDSPQETQYF

clone_size: .
d_call: .
j_call: TRBJ2-1
v_call: TRBV7-9
cdr3_nt: TGTGCCAGCAGCTCGGCGGGGCTAGCACGCTACAATGAGCAGTTCTTC
cdr3_aa: CASSSAGLARYNEQFF

clone_size: .
d_call: .
j_call: TRBJ1-3
v_call: TRBV30
cdr3_nt: TGTGCCTGGTCGACGGGGGTAGGAAACACCATATATTTT
cdr3_aa: CAWSTGVGNTIYF

clone_size: .
d_call: .
j_call: TRBJ1-2
v_call: TRBV7-9
cdr3_nt: TGTGCCAGCAGCCCAGGACAGAATGGCTACACCTTC
cdr3_aa: CASSPGQNGYTF

clone_size: .
d_call: .
j_call: TRBJ1-1
v_call: TRBV18
cdr3_nt: TGTGCCAGCTCACCTATCGACTCCCCGGGGACTGAAGCTTTCTTT
cdr3_aa: CASSPIDSPGTEAFF

clone_size: .
d_call: TRBD2
j_call: TRBJ2-7
v_call: TRBV7-2
cdr3_nt: TGTGCCAGCAGCAATCTAGCGGGAGGGGAGCAGTACTTC
cdr3_aa: CASSNLAGGEQYF

clone_size: .
d_call: .
j_call: TRBJ2-7
v_call: TRBV18
cdr3_nt: TGTGCCAGCTCACCTCCGGCGGGGCGCTTAGCCTACGAGCAGTACTTC
cdr3_aa: CASSPPAGRLAYEQYF

clone_size: .
d_call: TRBD1
j_call: TRBJ2-2
v_call: TRBV5-1
cdr3_nt: TGCGCCAGCAGCACTGGGACAGTCAACACCGGGGAGCTGTTTTTT
cdr3_aa: CASSTGTVNTGELFF

clone_size: .
d_call: .
j_call: TRBJ2-1
v_call: TRBV6-4
cdr3_nt: TGTGCCAGCAGTGACTCTTTCGAGGGAGGGCAGTTCTTC
cdr3_aa: CASSDSFEGGQFF

clone_size: .
d_call: TRBD2
j_call: TRBJ2-1
v_call: TRBV7-9
cdr3_nt: TGTGCCAGCAGCTTAGGAGCGGGGTACAATGAGCAGTTCTTC
cdr3_aa: CASSLGAGYNEQFF

clone_size: few
d_call: .
j_call: TRBJ2-1
v_call: TRBV27
cdr3_nt: TGTGCCAGCTCCAGCCGCCGGGCTGGGGAGTTCTTC
cdr3_aa: CASSSRRAGEFF

clone_size: .
d_call: .
j_call: TRBJ1-2
v_call: TRBV6-5
cdr3_nt: TGTGCCAGCAGTTACAGGGTAGACAACTATGGCTACACCTTC
cdr3_aa: CASSYRVDNYGYTF

clone_size: .
d_call: .
j_call: TRBJ1-2
v_call: TRBV25-1
cdr3_nt: TGTGCCAGCAGTGAAGGTGGGGGCGTAGGCTACGGCTACACCTTC
cdr3_aa: CASSEGGGVGYGYTF

clone_size: .
d_call: TRBD1
j_call: TRBJ2-1
v_call: TRBV9
cdr3_nt: TGTGCCAGCAGCGCAAGACAGGGGAATGAGCAGTTCTTC
cdr3_aa: CASSARQGNEQFF

clone_size: .
d_call: .
j_call: TRBJ2-7
v_call: TRBV7-6
cdr3_nt: TGTGCCAGCAGCTTAGGGGACAAGGAAACCTACGAGCAGTACTTC
cdr3_aa: CASSLGDKETYEQYF